The clone carrying this TCR beta chain was observed a few times. Its antigen is unknown. Genes here carry mouse names. The read terminates 3 residues before the CDR3 end, so the remaining end is supplied by the germline J gene. The authors sorted pooled cutaneous lymph node cells using CD4, CD8alpha, NKG2D, NKG2ACE and other markers. Reverse transcription of extracted RNA yielded cDNA, which provided the sequencing template. Clones were sequenced by immunoSEQ multiplex PCR, and TCRdb holds only the in-frame ones, with some missing. The specimen has 200,000 to 300,000 clones, none found just once. This sample is part of a study of CD8+ T cells in alopecia areata. The wider study: Skin-grafted approximately 7-11-week-old female C3H/HeJ mice received tissue from roughly 6-12-month-old C3H/HeJ donors with spontaneous alopecia.

J gave up 6 bases and V 1 base, and 4 bases lay outside the gene matches. Germline CDR1 NSQYPW, CDR2 LRSPGD (reference sequence). The CDR3 has 16 amino acids. Overall study findings and caveats: Alphabeta T cells residing in normal skin are also sequenced in scalp samples.

This clonotype was sampled from a C3H/HeJ mouse with alopecia areata. For this strain, the MHC haplotype corresponds to H2-k. The sequencing input was CD4+ T cells sorted from a lymph node. The rearrangement uses TRBV1 and TRBJ1-6; TRBD1 matches at 9 bases. TRBJ1-6 is marked as an open reading frame, function uncertain. CDR3 DNA (partial): TGCACCTGCAGTGCAGGGGGACAGGGACGTAATTCGCCC. The encoded protein is CTCSAGGQGRNSP. The full-length CDR3 reads as CTCSAGGQGRNSPLYF.